Reported below is one T cell receptor beta chain. A read error is the likely source, as a far larger clone sits one nucleotide away. Different DNA sequences within this sample yield the same CDR3. Only in-frame clones appear in the TCRdb table, and some are missing; sequencing was by immunoSEQ multiplex PCR. The repertoire consists of approximately 940,000 clones, with 76% occurring once and the leading ten covering nearly 1.5%. The data were taken from a study of shared clonotypes between healthy human individuals. CDR1 is LNHDA and CDR2 is SQIVND in the germline V gene (reference sequence). V lost 2 bases and J 1 base, leaving 2 bases between the germline ends. This CDR3 is 13 amino acids long.

This rearrangement joins TRBV19 to TRBJ2-2; D gene ambiguous. The origin of this receptor is a man between 18 and 35 years old in good health. Material: memory CD4+ T cells sorted from blood. Subset: CD45RA-negative fraction. The CDR3 loop reads CASSIQNTGELFF. For the CDR3, the DNA is TGTGCCAGTAGTATACAGAACACCGGGGAGCTGTTTTTT. Full variable domain (rest looked up from reference TRBV19 and TRBJ2-2): DGGITQSPKYLFRKEGQNVTLSCEQNLNHDAMYWYRQDPGQGLRLIYYSQIVNDFQKGDIAEGYSVSREKKESFPLTVTSAQKNPTAFYLCASSIQNTGELFFGEGSRLTVL.